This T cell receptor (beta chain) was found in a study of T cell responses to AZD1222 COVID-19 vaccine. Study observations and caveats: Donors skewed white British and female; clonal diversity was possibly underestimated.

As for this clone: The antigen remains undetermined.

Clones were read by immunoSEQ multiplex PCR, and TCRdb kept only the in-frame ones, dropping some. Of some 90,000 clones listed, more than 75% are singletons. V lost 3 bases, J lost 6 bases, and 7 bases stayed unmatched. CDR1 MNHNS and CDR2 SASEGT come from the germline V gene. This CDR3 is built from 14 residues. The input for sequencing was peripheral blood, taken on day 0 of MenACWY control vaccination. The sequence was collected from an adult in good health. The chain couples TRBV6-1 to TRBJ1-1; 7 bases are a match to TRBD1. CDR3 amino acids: CASSEPGGRAEAFF. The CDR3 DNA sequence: TGTGCCAGCAGTGAGCCAGGGGGGAGGGCTGAAGCTTTCTTT.